The 6 T cell receptor beta chains listed next were all sequenced from one sample in a study of blood T cell repertoires in COVID-19. Profiled with immunoSEQ multiplex PCR; TCRdb holds only in-frame clones, not every one. The sample shows approximately 290,000 clones, roughly 87% of them seen only once. The sequenced sample was peripheral blood. These receptor sequences come from a man in his late teens or twenties with active or convalescent COVID-19.

The rearrangement links TRBV2 to TRBJ1-1; D unresolved. The CDR3 loop spans 10 amino acids. V was trimmed by 4 bases and J by 10 bases, leaving 7 bases between them. The germline gives CDR1 SNHLY, CDR2 FYNNEI. Here the CDR3 reads CASSVHGAFF. The CDR3 DNA reads TGTGCCAGCAGTGTACATGGAGCTTTCTTT.

This clone was seen more than once but under ten times. The chain joins TRBV6-5 to TRBJ1-6; D unclear. This CDR3 comprises 12 residues. Germline CDR1 reads MNHEY; CDR2 reads SVGAGI. The V and J ends lost 2 bases and 9 bases respectively, with 5 bases between them. The DNA of the CDR3 is TGTGCCAGCAGTTACGTGCGTTCACCCCTCCACTTT. As protein: CASSYVRSPLHF.

The chain is built from TRBV6-5 and TRBJ2-6; tentatively, D is TRBD1 (6 bases). Germline lookup yields CDR1 MNHEY and CDR2 SVGAGI. V was shortened by 6 bases and J by 4 bases, with 13 bases between the two germline ends. The CDR3 contains 15 residues. The CDR3 region is CASRKQGFGANVLTF. As DNA, the CDR3 is TGTGCCAGCAGAAAACAGGGATTCGGGGCCAACGTCCTGACTTTC.

The chain uses TRBV28 and TRBJ1-1; TRBD1 is a possible D gene (6 bases). CDR1 is MDHEN and CDR2 is SYDVKM in the germline V gene. Trimming removed 5 bases from V and 5 bases from J, with 18 bases in between. The CDR3 consists of 15 residues. The CDR3 is CASSTNRVGTTEAFF. The CDR3 DNA follows: TGTGCCAGCAGTACCAACAGGGTAGGGACGACTGAAGCTTTCTTT.

This clone was detected a few times. J is TRBJ1-1 and V is TRBV5-1, with D perhaps matching TRBD1 (6 bases). The CDR3 covers 15 residues. CDR1 SGHRS and CDR2 YFSETQ come from the germline V gene. Trimming cost V 4 bases and J 2 bases, with 15 bases left between them. In DNA, the CDR3 is TGCGCCAGCAGCCCCCAAGCGGGGGGCAACACTGAAGCTTTCTTT. Translating gives CASSPQAGGNTEAFF.

This clone occurred a few times. The V and J genes are TRBV28 and TRBJ2-7; tentatively, D is TRBD1 (6 bases). Germline lookup yields CDR1 MDHEN and CDR2 SYDVKM. This CDR3 contains 13 residues. V was trimmed by 6 bases and J by 1 base, leaving 10 bases between them. The CDR3 loop is CASSQGPSYEQYF. The DNA for the CDR3 is TGTGCCAGCAGCCAGGGGCCGTCCTACGAGCAGTACTTC.